The 30 T cell receptor beta chains reported below all come from one sample, sequenced in a study of cytomegalovirus exposure and HLA in healthy donors. 60 Vbeta and 13 Jbeta primers were used in PCR. Repertoires were generated with immunoSEQ multiplex PCR, while TCRdb's copy carries only in-frame clones and drops some. The data hold about 190,000 clones, with over 80% observed a single time. Input material: PBMCs. These receptors all stem from a man aged 25 to 40 in good health and CMV-seronegative.

This clone has a single count. The chain combines TRBV5-5 with TRBJ2-7, with 8 bases fitting TRBD1. There are 14 residues in the CDR3. Looked up from germline, CDR1 is SGHKS and CDR2 is YYEKEE (reference sequence). V trimming: 5 bases; J trimming: 4 bases; junction bases outside the gene matches: 8. CDR3 sequence: CASRPGTGDYEQYF. The DNA for the CDR3 is TGTGCCAGCAGACCCGGGACAGGCGATTACGAGCAGTACTTC.

The rearrangement links TRBV29-1 to TRBJ2-3; TRBD1 matches 12 bases. Germline V lookup: CDR1 SQVTM, CDR2 ANQGSEA. CDR3 length: 13 residues. V lost 7 bases and J lost 5; bases outside the gene matches: 4. The CDR3 DNA is TGCAGCGGGGGACAGGGGGCTAGAGATACGCAGTATTTT. As protein: CSGGQGARDTQYF.

The chain is built from TRBV11-2 and TRBJ2-7; TRBD1 might be the D (6 bases). The CDR3 contains 13 residues. V lost 1 base to trimming and J lost 3 bases, with 7 bases between them. Germline V gene lookup returns CDR1 SGHAT and CDR2 FQNNGV. The CDR3 sequence is CASSLGTDYEQYF. In DNA, the CDR3 is TGTGCCAGCAGCTTAGGGACAGACTACGAGCAGTACTTC. The full variable domain, completed using reference TRBV11-2 and TRBJ2-7, is EAGVAQSPRYKIIEKRQSVAFWCNPISGHATLYWYQQILGQGPKLLIQFQNNGVVDDSQLPKDRFSAERLKGVDSTLKIQPAKLEDSAVYLCASSLGTDYEQYFGPGTRLTVT.

The rearrangement joins TRBV4-1 to TRBJ2-5; 7 bases fit TRBD2. The J segment lost 5 bases and the V segment lost 1 base, leaving 4 bases of the junction unmatched. Germline CDR1 MGHRA, CDR2 YSYEKL. CDR3 length equals 14 residues. The CDR3 coding sequence is TGCGCCAGCAGCCAAGTTCTGGGGGGGGAGACCCAGTACTTC. This codes for CASSQVLGGETQYF.

The CDR3 region is CASSAGQSRYYEQYF. In DNA, the CDR3 is TGCGCCAGCAGCGCGGGACAGTCGCGATACTACGAGCAGTACTTC. This chain links TRBV5-1 with TRBJ2-7; TRBD1 might be the D (7 bases). The CDR3 loop spans 15 amino acids. The V end was cut by 4 bases, the J end by 3 bases, with 17 bases between. The germline V gene encodes CDR1 SGHRS and CDR2 YFSETQ. Based on the CDR3 plus reference TRBV5-1 and TRBJ2-7, the full variable domain is KAGVTQTPRYLIKTRGQQVTLSCSPISGHRSVSWYQQTPGQGLQFLFEYFSETQRNKGNFPGRFSGRQFSNSRSEMNVSTLELGDSALYLCASSAGQSRYYEQYFGPGTRLTVT.

Notes on this clone: One end of the junction is discordant with germline, which a read error may explain. CDR3 sequence: CAILGAVSGANGLTF. In DNA, the CDR3 is TGTGCCATCTTGGGGGCAGTCTCTGGGGCCAACGGCCTGACTTTC. The gene calls are TRBV10-3 and TRBJ2-6, with D possibly being TRBD1 (6 bases). Germline V lookup: CDR1 ENHRY, CDR2 SYGVKD. This CDR3 contains 15 residues.

The V call is TRBV9, the J call TRBJ2-7; the match to TRBD1 covers 8 bases. V was clipped by 0 bases and J by 2 bases; unmatched bases: 1. Germline V CDR1 and CDR2: SGDLS, YYNGEE. The CDR3 runs to 14 residues. The CDR3 nucleotides are TGTGCCAGCAGCGTAGGACAGGGGACCTACGAGCAGTACTTC. The encoded protein is CASSVGQGTYEQYF. Drawing the rest from reference TRBV9 and TRBJ2-7, the complete variable domain is DSGVTQTPKHLITATGQRVTLRCSPRSGDLSVYWYQQSLDQGLQFLIQYYNGEERAKGNILERFSAQQFPDLHSELNLSSLELGDSALYFCASSVGQGTYEQYFGPGTRLTVT.

This chain joins TRBV27 and TRBJ2-7, with TRBD2 matching 10 bases. Per the germline V gene, CDR1 is MNHEY and CDR2 is SMNVEV (reference sequence). CDR3 length: 12 amino acids. V lost 6 bases and J lost 5; bases outside the gene matches: 1. The CDR3 nucleotides are TGTGCCAGCAGCGGGACTAGCGACGAGCAGTACTTC. It specifies CASSGTSDEQYF.

This clone was seen a few times. This rearrangement joins TRBV5-5 to TRBJ2-7; 8 bases align to TRBD2. Germline lookup yields CDR1 SGHKS and CDR2 YYEKEE (reference sequence). CDR3 length: 14 residues. V gave up 4 bases and J gave up 6 bases; unmatched junction bases: 9. In nucleotides, the CDR3 is TGTGCCAGCAGCGGCAGCGGGGGTTCCGGCGAGCAGTACTTC. This encodes CASSGSGGSGEQYF.

DNA for the CDR3: TGCGCCAGCAGTGAAACCCACAGGGCAGATACGCAGTATTTT. Its protein product is CASSETHRADTQYF. This rearrangement joins TRBV10-2 to TRBJ2-3, with a weak D call TRBD1 (6 bases). Between the trimmed V and J ends, which lost 3 bases and 4 bases, there was a span of 11 bases. The CDR3 consists of 14 residues. Germline-derived CDR1 and CDR2 are WSHSY and SAAADI.

The rearrangement links TRBV5-5 to TRBJ2-5, with D possibly being TRBD1 (5 bases). CDR1 SGHKS and CDR2 YYEKEE come from the germline V gene (reference sequence). The CDR3 length is 15 residues. With 0 bases removed from V and 6 bases from J, the gap between germline ends came to 15 bases. The CDR3 reads CASSLGQGVRQTQYF. DNA of the CDR3: TGTGCCAGCAGCTTGGGTCAGGGTGTCCGCCAGACCCAGTACTTC. Full variable domain (rest looked up from reference TRBV5-5 and TRBJ2-5): DAGVTQSPTHLIKTRGQQVTLRCSPISGHKSVSWYQQVLGQGPQFIFQYYEKEERGRGNFPDRFSARQFPNYSSELNVNALLLGDSALYLCASSLGQGVRQTQYFGPGTRLLVL.

The rearrangement joins TRBV19 to TRBJ1-1; D unclear. V dropped 1 base and J dropped 4 bases, with 7 bases sitting between them. The germline V gene has CDR1 LNHDA and CDR2 SQIVND (reference sequence). The CDR3 is made up of 13 amino acids. The CDR3 loop reads CASSIVRSTEAFF. The CDR3 DNA reads as TGTGCCAGTAGTATAGTGAGGAGCACTGAAGCTTTCTTT.

The chain carries TRBV5-5 and TRBJ2-1; no clear D gene. Per germline, CDR1 SGHKS and CDR2 YYEKEE (reference sequence). This CDR3 is 13 amino acids long. Trimming left V 4 bases short and J 9 bases short, with 14 bases between. The CDR3 region has the DNA TGTGCCAGCAGCATCCTTTCTATCGGTGAGCAGTTCTTC. Translation: CASSILSIGEQFF.

The chain carries TRBV5-6 and TRBJ1-6, with D possibly being TRBD1 (5 bases). V was trimmed by 2 bases and J by 4 bases, leaving 10 bases between them. Per the germline V gene, CDR1 is SGHDT and CDR2 is YYEEEE. The length of the CDR3 is 15 residues. CDR3 DNA sequence: TGTGCCAGCAGCTTCAGGGAACCTTATAATTCACCCCTCCACTTT. Translation gives CASSFREPYNSPLHF.

A word on this clone: Sequence at one end of the junction differs from germline and may be a read error. The J gene is TRBJ2-6, the V gene TRBV27, with 8 bases aligning to TRBD1. Looked up from germline, CDR1 is MNHEY and CDR2 is SMNVEV (reference sequence). The CDR3 is made up of 18 amino acids. This CDR3 reads CASSLWGQGAVGANGLTF. The CDR3 nucleotides are TGTGCCAGCAGTTTATGGGGCCAGGGGGCGGTAGGGGCCAACGGCCTGACTTTC.

The genes are TRBV7-2 and TRBJ2-7; perhaps TRBD1 as D (6 bases). V was pared by 4 bases and J by 3 bases, with 10 bases between. This CDR3 is built from 13 residues. CDR1 SGHTA and CDR2 FQGNSA come from the germline V gene. CDR3 nucleotides: TGTGCCAGCAGCTCACGGACAGTCTACGAGCAGTACTTC. This translates into CASSSRTVYEQYF.

The genes are TRBV27 and TRBJ2-7; 12 bases line up with TRBD2. This CDR3 has 17 residues. CDR1 and CDR2 from the germline V gene are MNHEY and SMNVEV (reference sequence). With V trimmed by 8 bases and J by 5 bases, 16 bases remained unmatched. The CDR3 reads CASATRPLGLAGHEQYF. CDR3 nucleotides: TGTGCCAGCGCAACTAGACCTCTTGGACTAGCGGGGCACGAGCAGTACTTC.

J is TRBJ2-3 and V is TRBV4-2; TRBD2 matches at 7 bases. V dropped 1 base and J dropped 8; count of bases not matched to a gene: 9. This CDR3 contains 15 residues. Germline CDR1 is LGHNA and CDR2 is YNFKEQ. CDR3 region: CASSQARAGVGTQYF. DNA for the CDR3: TGTGCCAGCAGCCAAGCGCGTGCGGGGGTTGGTACGCAGTATTTT.

The rearrangement links TRBV27 to TRBJ2-2; 11 bases line up with TRBD1. The CDR3 has 16 amino acids. With V trimmed by 5 bases and J by 3 bases, 5 bases remained unmatched. Looked up from germline, CDR1 is MNHEY and CDR2 is SMNVEV (reference sequence). For the CDR3, the DNA is TGTGCCAGCAGTGGACGGACAGGGGGCTACACCGGGGAGCTGTTTTTT. Its protein product is CASSGRTGGYTGELFF.

The V gene is TRBV27, the J gene TRBJ1-5, with no clear D. V shed 2 bases and J shed 6 bases, with 11 bases lying between them. Germline V gene sequence: CDR1 MNHEY, CDR2 SMNVEV (reference sequence). The CDR3 is made up of 14 amino acids. The CDR3 reads CASSLGEEGQPQHF. Here the CDR3 DNA reads TGTGCCAGCAGTTTAGGAGAGGAGGGTCAGCCCCAGCATTTT.

The gene calls are TRBV11-3 and TRBJ2-1; 8 nucleotides line up with TRBD2. Germline V lookup: CDR1 SGHNT, CDR2 YENEEA. J was trimmed by 0 bases and V by 4 bases; bases with no gene match: 2. CDR3 length: 15 amino acids. The chain's CDR3 is CASSSGTSSYNEQFF. CDR3 nucleotide sequence: TGTGCCAGCAGCTCCGGGACTAGCTCCTACAATGAGCAGTTCTTC.

With respect to this clone: Mismatch with germline at one junction end may stem from a read error. This chain links TRBV2 with TRBJ2-6, with 7 bases matching TRBD1. Germline V gene lookup returns CDR1 SNHLY and CDR2 FYNNEI. The CDR3 loop spans 16 amino acids. For the CDR3, the DNA is TGTGCCACAACGGGACAGTCCCTCTCTGGGGCCAACGGCCTGACTTTC. Translating gives CATTGQSLSGANGLTF. Full variable domain (remainder filled in from reference TRBV2 and TRBJ2-6): EPEVTQTPSHQVTQMGQEVILRCVPISNHLYFYWYRQILGQKVEFLVSFYNNEISEKSEIFDDQFSVERPDGSNFTLKIRSTKLEDSAMYFCATTGQSLSGANGLTFGAGSRLTVL.

The rearrangement links TRBV29-1 to TRBJ2-4, with D possibly TRBD2 on 6 matching bases. The length of the CDR3 is 11 residues. The germline V gene encodes CDR1 SQVTM and CDR2 ANQGSEA. Trimming removed 8 bases at V and 3 bases at J, with 8 bases between. The CDR3: CSWRDKNIQYF. In DNA, the CDR3 is TGCAGCTGGAGGGACAAAAACATTCAGTACTTC. The variable domain in full, with the rest retrieved from reference TRBV29-1 and TRBJ2-4, is SAVISQKPSRDICQRGTSLTIQCQVDSQVTMMFWYRQQPGQSLTLIATANQGSEATYESGFVIDKFPISRPNLTFSTLTVSNMSPEDSSIYLCSWRDKNIQYFGAGTRLSVL.

This chain links TRBV4-2 with TRBJ1-1, with a tentative D call TRBD1 (6 bases). The ends were cut back, 3 bases at V and 2 bases at J, with 10 bases in the middle. CDR3 length: 14 amino acids. Germline CDR1 LGHNA, CDR2 YNFKEQ. CDR3 nucleotide sequence: TGTGCCAGCAGCCATTCACAGGGAAACACTGAAGCTTTCTTT. Residues: CASSHSQGNTEAFF.

The chain joins TRBV5-1 to TRBJ2-1, with D perhaps matching TRBD2 (6 bases). With 6 bases removed from V and 10 bases from J, the gap between germline ends came to 14 bases. CDR1 and CDR2 (germline): SGHRS, YFSETQ. The CDR3 loop spans 12 amino acids. CDR3 DNA: TGCGCCAGCACCTCCACCGGGGGAGAGCAGTTCTTC. Translation: CASTSTGGEQFF. Combining the CDR3 with reference TRBV5-1 and TRBJ2-1 gives the whole variable domain KAGVTQTPRYLIKTRGQQVTLSCSPISGHRSVSWYQQTPGQGLQFLFEYFSETQRNKGNFPGRFSGRQFSNSRSEMNVSTLELGDSALYLCASTSTGGEQFFGPGTRLTVL.

The chain joins TRBV28 to TRBJ2-7, with D perhaps matching TRBD1 (6 bases). There are 15 residues in the CDR3. Germline values: CDR1 MDHEN, CDR2 SYDVKM. Trimming shortened V by 5 bases and J by 1 base, and 15 bases separated the two germline ends. CDR3 nucleotide sequence: TGTGCCAGCAGTCCACAGGGATTCGGGTCCTACGAGCAGTACTTC. The encoded protein is CASSPQGFGSYEQYF.

This clone has only one observation. This chain connects TRBV7-2 to TRBJ2-3; 13 nucleotides match TRBD2. The CDR3 is 14 amino acids. Germline V gene sequence: CDR1 SGHTA, CDR2 FQGNSA. The V gene end was trimmed by 5 bases and the J gene end by 4 bases; junction bases not matched to a gene: 0. DNA for the CDR3: TGTGCCAGCAGCGGACTAGCGGGAGCAGATACGCAGTATTTT. The encoded protein is CASSGLAGADTQYF.

The chain combines TRBV5-5 with TRBJ2-3; the D gene is possibly TRBD1 (6 bases). CDR3 length equals 16 residues. Germline loops: CDR1 SGHKS, CDR2 YYEKEE (reference sequence). Deletions cut 7 bases from V and 1 base from J, with 19 bases between. The CDR3 DNA is TGTGCCAGCGCGTCACGGGTAAGACAGGGCACAGATACGCAGTATTTT. Translation gives CASASRVRQGTDTQYF.

The gene calls are TRBV28 and TRBJ1-2, with 8 bases lining up with TRBD1. There are 14 residues in the CDR3. The germline gives CDR1 MDHEN, CDR2 SYDVKM. V was clipped by 8 bases and J by 3 bases; unmatched bases: 8. CDR3 loop: CASRGGQAHYGYTF. CDR3 nucleotides: TGTGCCAGCCGTGGGGGACAGGCCCACTATGGCTACACCTTC.

J is TRBJ1-5 and V is TRBV15; possibly TRBD1 for D (6 bases). V was cut by 3 bases and J by 4 bases, with 7 bases left in between. CDR3 length: 13 residues. Germline V gives CDR1 LNHNV, CDR2 YYDKDF (reference sequence). CDR3 sequence reads: CATSRGANQPQHF. The CDR3, as DNA: TGTGCCACCAGCAGGGGGGCTAATCAGCCCCAGCATTTT. Supplemented by reference TRBV15 and TRBJ1-5, the full variable domain reads DAMVIQNPRYQVTQFGKPVTLSCSQTLNHNVMYWYQQKSSQAPKLLFHYYDKDFNNEADTPDNFQSRRPNTSFCFLDIRSPGLGDTAMYLCATSRGANQPQHFGDGTRLSIL.